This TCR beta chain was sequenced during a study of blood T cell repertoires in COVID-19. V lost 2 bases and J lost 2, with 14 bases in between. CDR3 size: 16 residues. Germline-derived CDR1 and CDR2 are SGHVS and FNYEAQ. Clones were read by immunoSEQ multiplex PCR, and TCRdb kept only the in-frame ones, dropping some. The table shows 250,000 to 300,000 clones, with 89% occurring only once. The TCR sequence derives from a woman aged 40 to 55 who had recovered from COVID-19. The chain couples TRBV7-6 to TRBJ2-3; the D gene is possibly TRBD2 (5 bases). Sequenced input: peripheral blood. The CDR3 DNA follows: TGTGCCAGCAGCTTAATGAGCGGCAGGTCCACAGATACGCAGTATTTT. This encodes CASSLMSGRSTDTQYF.